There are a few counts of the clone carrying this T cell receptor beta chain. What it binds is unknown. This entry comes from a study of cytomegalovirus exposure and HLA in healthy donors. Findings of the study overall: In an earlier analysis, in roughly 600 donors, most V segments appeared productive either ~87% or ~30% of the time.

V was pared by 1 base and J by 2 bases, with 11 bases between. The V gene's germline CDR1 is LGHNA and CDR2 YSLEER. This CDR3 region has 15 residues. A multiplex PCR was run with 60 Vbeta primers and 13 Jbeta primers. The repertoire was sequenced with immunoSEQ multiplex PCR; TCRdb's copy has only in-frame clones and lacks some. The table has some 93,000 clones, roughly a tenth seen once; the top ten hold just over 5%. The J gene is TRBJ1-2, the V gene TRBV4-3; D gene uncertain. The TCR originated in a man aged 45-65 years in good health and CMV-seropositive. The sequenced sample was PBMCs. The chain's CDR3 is CASSQGATLNYGYTF. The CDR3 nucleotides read TGCGCCAGCAGCCAAGGGGCGACCCTAAACTATGGCTACACCTTC.